Detailed here is one T cell receptor (beta chain). Antigen specificity is unknown. These data belong to a study of T cell responses to AZD1222 COVID-19 vaccine. Study findings and constraints: There were vaccine-associated CD4 TCRs across spike, dominant at 160-218 and 743-854. Mostly white British, mostly female donors; authors suggested clonal diversity may be underestimated.

The V end was cut by 4 bases, the J end by 4 bases, with 25 bases between. This CDR3 is built from 18 residues. CDR1 and CDR2 (germline): LNHDA, SQIVND (reference sequence). Analysis merged second doses at about 4 or about 12 weeks. TCRdb keeps only in-frame clones here, not all; method: immunoSEQ multiplex PCR. There are roughly 100,000 clones in the sample; roughly 89% occur only once, and about two fifths lies in the top ten. The sample consisted of peripheral blood, taken 28 days after the second AZD1222 dose. The TCR comes from an adult who received the AZD1222 COVID-19 vaccine. This rearrangement joins TRBV19 to TRBJ1-1; D may be TRBD1 (5 bases). The CDR3 sequence: CASSKLGLGPGGGTEAFF. CDR3 sequence (DNA): TGTGCCAGTAGTAAACTCGGGTTAGGCCCTGGGGGTGGCACTGAAGCTTTCTTT.